This T cell receptor (beta chain) originates from a study of T cell repertoires in aging, cancer and after chemotherapy. Turning to the study itself: Over several months to years, re-sampled healthy donor repertoires clearly shared clones. Regarding the study as a whole: Age-matched healthy donors had significantly more diverse, less clonal blood TCR repertoires than untreated cancer patients.

This clonotype has a count of ten or more. Its target is unknown. Germline assignment: CDR1 MNHNY and CDR2 SVGAGI (reference sequence). CDR3 length: 16 amino acids. J gave up 8 bases and V 2 bases, and 11 bases lay outside the gene matches. Peripheral blood genomic DNA, not sorted cells or RNA, was the template. TRB rearrangements spanning V, D and J were amplified using mixed TRB-A/B primers. TCRdb passed the multiplex PCR reads through MiXCR, listing each CDR3 protein once. Seen here are about 12,000 distinct CDR3 sequences, around 20% observed once, and the top ten hold around 5.8%. The TCR sequence derives from a human donor in good health. Sequenced input: blood. The chain combines TRBV6-6 with TRBJ1-4; the match to TRBD1 covers 7 bases. The CDR3 loop is CASSYPKGGNREKLFF. CDR3 in DNA: TGTGCCAGCAGTTACCCGAAAGGGGGCAATAGAGAAAAACTGTTTTTT.